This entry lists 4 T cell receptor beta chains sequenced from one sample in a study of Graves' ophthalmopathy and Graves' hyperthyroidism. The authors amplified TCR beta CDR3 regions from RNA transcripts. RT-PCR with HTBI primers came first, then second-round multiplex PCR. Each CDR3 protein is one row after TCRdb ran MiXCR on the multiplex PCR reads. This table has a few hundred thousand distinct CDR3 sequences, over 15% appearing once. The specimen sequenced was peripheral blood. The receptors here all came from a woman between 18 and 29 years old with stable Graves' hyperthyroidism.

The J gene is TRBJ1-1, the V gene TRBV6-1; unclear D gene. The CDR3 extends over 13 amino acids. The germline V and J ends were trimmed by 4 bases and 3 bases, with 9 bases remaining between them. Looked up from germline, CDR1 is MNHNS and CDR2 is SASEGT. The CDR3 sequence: CASSVGRYTEAFF. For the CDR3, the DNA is TGTGCCAGCAGTGTGGGCAGATACACTGAAGCTTTCTTT.

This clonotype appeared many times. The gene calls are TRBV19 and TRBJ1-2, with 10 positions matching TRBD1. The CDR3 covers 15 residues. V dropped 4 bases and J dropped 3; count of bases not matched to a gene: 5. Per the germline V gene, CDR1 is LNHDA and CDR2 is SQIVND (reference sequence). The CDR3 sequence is CASSRPGTGDYGYTF. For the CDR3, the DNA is TGTGCCAGTAGTAGGCCGGGGACAGGGGACTATGGCTACACCTTC.

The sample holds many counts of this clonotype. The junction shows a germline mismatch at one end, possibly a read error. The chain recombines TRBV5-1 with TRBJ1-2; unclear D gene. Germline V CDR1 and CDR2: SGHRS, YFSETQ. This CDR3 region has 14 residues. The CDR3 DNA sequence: TGTGCCAGCAGCTTAGCGCTTGGGAACTATGGCTACACCTTC. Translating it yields CASSLALGNYGYTF.

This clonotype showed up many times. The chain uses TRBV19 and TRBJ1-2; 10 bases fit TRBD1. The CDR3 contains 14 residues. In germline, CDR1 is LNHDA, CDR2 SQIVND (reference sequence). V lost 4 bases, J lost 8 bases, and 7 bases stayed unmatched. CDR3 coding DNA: TGTGCCAGTAGTACTACCGGGACAGGGGCCGGCTACACCTTC. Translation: CASSTTGTGAGYTF.